The rows below give T cell receptor beta chains drawn from one sample of a study of T cell clonotyping in hematopoietic cell transplantation. Method: immunoSEQ multiplex PCR; TCRdb's copy keeps in-frame clones and lacks some. This sample has 25,000 to 30,000 clones, with approximately 82% found just once. This specimen consisted of peripheral blood mononuclear cells, obtained before stem cell transplant. The receptors stem from a woman in her sixties with acute myeloid leukemia. Some clones in this sample may be carry-over from other donors' samples. Each CDR3 is given with its conserved first and last residue. A D gene is named only where the DNA matches it firmly. Clone size is given for some rows only: seen once, a few or many times, or a class if the clone is expanded.

cdr3_aa cdr3_nt cdr3_length clone_size j_call v_call d_call
CASNPSGQETQYF TGTGCCAGCAACCCTTCGGGGCAAGAGACCCAGTACTTC 13 NA TRBJ2-5 TRBV11-2 NA
CASSPTSGQEKLFF TGTGCCAGCAGCCCAACCTCGGGCCAGGAAAAACTGTTTTTT 14 once TRBJ1-4 TRBV27 NA
CASSFSRADNEQFF TGTGCCAGCAGTTTTTCAAGGGCCGACAATGAGCAGTTCTTC 14 NA TRBJ2-1 TRBV28 NA
CASSFTTGTYGYTF TGTGCCAGCAGCTTCACGACAGGGACCTATGGCTACACCTTC 14 NA TRBJ1-2 TRBV7-2 TRBD1
CASSLSSSGNTIYF TGCGCCAGCAGCTTGTCTAGCTCTGGAAACACCATATATTTT 14 NA TRBJ1-3 TRBV5-1 NA
CASSLDRDYEQYF TGCGCCAGCAGCTTGGACAGGGACTACGAGCAGTACTTC 13 NA TRBJ2-7 TRBV5-1 NA
CARSLGRGDSYEQYF TGTGCCAGAAGCTTGGGGCGGGGGGACTCCTACGAGCAGTACTTC 15 NA TRBJ2-7 TRBV5-3 TRBD2
CATSSTRGANYGYTF TGTGCCACCAGCAGTACCCGAGGAGCTAACTATGGCTACACCTTC 15 NA TRBJ1-2 TRBV15 NA
CASTLTSGNSYEQYF TGTGCCAGCACCCTGACTAGCGGGAATTCCTACGAGCAGTACTTC 15 NA TRBJ2-7 TRBV7-2 TRBD2
CASRRTSGRNEQFF TGTGCCAGCAGGAGGACTAGCGGGAGAAATGAGCAGTTCTTC 14 NA TRBJ2-1 TRBV6-5 TRBD2